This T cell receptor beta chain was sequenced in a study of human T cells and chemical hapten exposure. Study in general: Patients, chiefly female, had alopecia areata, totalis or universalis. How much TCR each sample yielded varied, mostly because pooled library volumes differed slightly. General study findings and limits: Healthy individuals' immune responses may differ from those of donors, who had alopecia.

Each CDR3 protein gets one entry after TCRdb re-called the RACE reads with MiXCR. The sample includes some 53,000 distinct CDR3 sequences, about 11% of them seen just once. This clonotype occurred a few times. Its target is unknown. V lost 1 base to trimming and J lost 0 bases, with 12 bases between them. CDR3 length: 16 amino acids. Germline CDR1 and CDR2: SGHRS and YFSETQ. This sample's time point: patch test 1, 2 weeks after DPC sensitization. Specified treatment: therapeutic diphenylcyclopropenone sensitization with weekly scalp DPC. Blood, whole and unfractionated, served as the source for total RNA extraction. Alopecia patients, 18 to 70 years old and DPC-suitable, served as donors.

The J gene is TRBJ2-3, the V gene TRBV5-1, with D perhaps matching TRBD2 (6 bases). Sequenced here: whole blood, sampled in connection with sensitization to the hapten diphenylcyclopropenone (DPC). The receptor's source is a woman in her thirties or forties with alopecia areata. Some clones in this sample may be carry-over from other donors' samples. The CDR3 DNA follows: TGCGCCAGCAGCTTGTCGGGGGTTCCGAGCACAGATACGCAGTATTTT. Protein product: CASSLSGVPSTDTQYF.